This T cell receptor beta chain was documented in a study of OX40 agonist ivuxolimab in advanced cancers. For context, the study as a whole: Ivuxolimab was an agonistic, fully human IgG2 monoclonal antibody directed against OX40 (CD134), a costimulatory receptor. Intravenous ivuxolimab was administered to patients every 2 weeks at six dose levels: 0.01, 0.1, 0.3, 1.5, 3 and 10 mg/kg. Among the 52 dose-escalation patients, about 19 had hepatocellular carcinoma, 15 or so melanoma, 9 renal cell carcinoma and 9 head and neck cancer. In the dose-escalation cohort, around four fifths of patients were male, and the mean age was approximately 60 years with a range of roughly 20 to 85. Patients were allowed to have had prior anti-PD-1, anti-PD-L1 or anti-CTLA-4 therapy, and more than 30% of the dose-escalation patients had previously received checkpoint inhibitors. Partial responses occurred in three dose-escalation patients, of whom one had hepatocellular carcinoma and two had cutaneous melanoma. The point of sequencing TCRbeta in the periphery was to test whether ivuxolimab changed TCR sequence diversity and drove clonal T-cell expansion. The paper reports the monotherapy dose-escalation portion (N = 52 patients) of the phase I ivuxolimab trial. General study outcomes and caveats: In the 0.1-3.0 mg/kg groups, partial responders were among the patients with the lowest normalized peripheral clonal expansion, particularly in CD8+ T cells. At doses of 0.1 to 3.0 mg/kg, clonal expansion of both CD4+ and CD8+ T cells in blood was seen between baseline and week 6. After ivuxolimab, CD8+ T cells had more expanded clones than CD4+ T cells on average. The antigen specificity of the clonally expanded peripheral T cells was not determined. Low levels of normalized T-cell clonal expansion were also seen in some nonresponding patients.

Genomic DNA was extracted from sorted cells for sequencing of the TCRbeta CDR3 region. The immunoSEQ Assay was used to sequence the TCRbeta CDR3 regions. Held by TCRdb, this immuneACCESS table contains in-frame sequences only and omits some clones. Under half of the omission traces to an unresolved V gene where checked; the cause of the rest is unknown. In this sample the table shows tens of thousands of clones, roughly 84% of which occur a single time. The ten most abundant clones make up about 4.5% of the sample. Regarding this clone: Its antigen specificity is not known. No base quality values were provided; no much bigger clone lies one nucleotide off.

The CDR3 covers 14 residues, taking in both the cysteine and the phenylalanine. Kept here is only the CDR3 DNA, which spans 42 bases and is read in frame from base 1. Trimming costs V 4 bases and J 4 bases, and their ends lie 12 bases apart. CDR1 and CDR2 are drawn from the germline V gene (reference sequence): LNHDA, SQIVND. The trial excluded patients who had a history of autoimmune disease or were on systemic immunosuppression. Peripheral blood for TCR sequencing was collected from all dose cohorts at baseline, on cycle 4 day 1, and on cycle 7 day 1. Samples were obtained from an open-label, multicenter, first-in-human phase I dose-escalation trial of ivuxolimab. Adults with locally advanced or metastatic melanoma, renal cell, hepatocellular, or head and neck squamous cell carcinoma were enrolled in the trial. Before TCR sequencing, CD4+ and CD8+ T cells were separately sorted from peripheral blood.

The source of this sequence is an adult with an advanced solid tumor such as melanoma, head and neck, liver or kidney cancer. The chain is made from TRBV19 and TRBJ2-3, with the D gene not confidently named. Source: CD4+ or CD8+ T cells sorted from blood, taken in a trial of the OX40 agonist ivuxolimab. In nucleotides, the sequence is TGTGCCAGTAGTACCGAATGGGTGGCAGATACGCAGTATTTT. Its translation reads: CASSTEWVADTQYF.